This T cell receptor beta chain is drawn from a study of OX40 agonist ivuxolimab in advanced cancers. Turning to the study itself: Patients were roughly 87% male with ages roughly 23 to 79, mean 60. General study results and limits: Expanded peripheral T cell antigen specificity was not determined.

Data came from immunoSEQ multiplex PCR; TCRdb stores just in-frame clones and leaves some out. Of about 50,000 clones listed, roughly 80% are singletons. Germline V gene sequence: CDR1 KGHSH, CDR2 LQKENI. V gave up 3 bases and J gave up 8 bases, with 14 bases separating them. The CDR3 loop spans 14 amino acids. Concerning this clone: Its antigen is undetermined.

The clonotype comes from an adult with an advanced solid tumor such as melanoma, head and neck, liver or kidney cancer. V usage is TRBV18 and J usage is TRBJ1-5; no clear D. Material: CD4+ or CD8+ T cells sorted from blood, obtained in a trial of the OX40 agonist ivuxolimab. CDR3 residues: CASSPGSVEKPQHF. The CDR3 DNA is TGTGCCAGCTCACCGGGTTCCGTAGAAAAGCCCCAGCATTTT.